What follows describes a single T cell receptor beta chain. Germline values: CDR1 ENHRY, CDR2 SYGVKD. The CDR3 is 15 residues long. V shed 6 bases, J shed 2 bases, and the junction held 7 bases outside the gene matches. The sample belongs to a study of CD8+CD57+ T cells in acquired aplastic anemia. Across the study: Sorted CD4+ and CD8+ cell DNA averaged about 3 ug.

Genomic DNA was employed as the template in profiling TCR beta VDJ and CDR3. TCRdb recomputed calls from the reads with MiXCR, one row per CDR3 protein. The table has around 200,000 distinct CDR3 sequences, around three fifths seen once. Patients sequenced had flow cytometry evidence of CD8+CD57+ cell expansion. The J gene is TRBJ2-7, the V gene TRBV10-3; 10 positions agree with TRBD1. The specimen sequenced was sorted CD4+, CD8+, or CD8+CD57+ T cells (not recorded which) from PBMCs. The clonotype was recovered from a human donor with aplastic anemia. The DNA for the CDR3 is TGTGCCATCAGCTCCAGACAGGGGGCGGCCTACGAGCAGTACTTC. Its protein is CAISSRQGAAYEQYF.